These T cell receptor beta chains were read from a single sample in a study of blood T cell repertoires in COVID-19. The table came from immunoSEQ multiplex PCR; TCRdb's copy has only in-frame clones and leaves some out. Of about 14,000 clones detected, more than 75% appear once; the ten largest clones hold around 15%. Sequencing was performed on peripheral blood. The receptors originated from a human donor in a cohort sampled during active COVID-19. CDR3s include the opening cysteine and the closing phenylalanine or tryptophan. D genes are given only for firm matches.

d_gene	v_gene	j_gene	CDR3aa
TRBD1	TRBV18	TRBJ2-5	CASSVIDRGETQYF
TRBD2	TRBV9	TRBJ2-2	CASSVSGNANTGELFF
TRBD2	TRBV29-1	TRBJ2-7	CSVGLAGYEQYF
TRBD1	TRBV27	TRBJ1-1	CASSFQDRGTEAFF
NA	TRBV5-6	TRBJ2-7	CASSLDNYEQYF
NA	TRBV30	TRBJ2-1	CACQRYNEQFF
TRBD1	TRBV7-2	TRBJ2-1	CASSLGQGGYNEQFF
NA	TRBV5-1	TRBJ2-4	CASRAGALANIQYF
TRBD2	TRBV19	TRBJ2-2	CATMGLGLAGEVTGELFF
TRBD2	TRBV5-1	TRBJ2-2	CASRTGQGTSGREVRANTGELFF
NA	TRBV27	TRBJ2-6	CASSRRQEKVSGANVLTF
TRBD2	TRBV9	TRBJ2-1	CASSVQDGTSVFNEQFF
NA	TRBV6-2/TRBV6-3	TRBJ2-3	CASSSLSDTQYF
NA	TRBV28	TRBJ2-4	CASSARLGKLAKNIQYF
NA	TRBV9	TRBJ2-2	CASSAQGRNTGELFF
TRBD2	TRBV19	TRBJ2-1	CASAPGLESYNEQFF
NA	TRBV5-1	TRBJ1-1	CASSSGNTGNTEAFF
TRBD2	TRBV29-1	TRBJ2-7	CSVVREGGEQYF
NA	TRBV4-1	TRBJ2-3	CASSRGYDTQYF
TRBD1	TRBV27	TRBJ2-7	CASITTGQPYEQYF
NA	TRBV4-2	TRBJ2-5	CASSQDLGGGSGPPETQYF
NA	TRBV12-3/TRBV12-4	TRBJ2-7	CASTPPGISEQYF
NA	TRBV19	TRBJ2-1	CASSISNEQFF
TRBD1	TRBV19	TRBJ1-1	CASSILGQGATEAFF